This T cell receptor beta chain was recovered during a study of blood T cell repertoires in COVID-19. Study background: COVID-19 samples collected from the United States, Italy and Spain covered acute and convalescent phases.

Assay: immunoSEQ multiplex PCR; the TCRdb copy retains only in-frame clones and omits some. The profile shows about 81,000 clones, about four fifths of them singletons. Germline CDR1 and CDR2: MNHEY and SVGAGI. This CDR3 has 12 amino acids. Trimming removed 6 bases from V and 5 bases from J, with 11 bases in between. Sequencing was performed on peripheral blood. The chain uses TRBV6-5 and TRBJ2-7; D possibly corresponds to TRBD1 (6 bases). This TCR was recovered from a human donor in a cohort sampled during active COVID-19. The CDR3 is CASRGTGNEQYF. For the CDR3, the DNA is TGTGCCAGCAGGGGAACAGGGAACGAGCAGTACTTC.